Included here is one T cell receptor (beta chain) sequence, with context. The antigen remains unidentified. The CDR3 extends over 13 amino acids. V lost 6 bases and J lost 6, with 15 bases in between. Germline V gives CDR1 SGHRS, CDR2 YFSETQ. The data belong to a study of OX40 agonist ivuxolimab in advanced cancers. Points from the study as a whole: CD8+ T cells were the subset that, on average, had more expanded clones than CD4+. Expansion of clones was among the lowest in partial responders at 0.1-3.0 mg/kg. In the expanded peripheral T cells, antigen specificity was never determined. Clones of CD4+ and CD8+ blood T cells grew by week 6 at doses of 0.1 to 3.0 mg/kg.

Data came from immunoSEQ multiplex PCR; TCRdb stores just in-frame clones and leaves some out. The sample contains about 58,000 clones, approximately 83% of which appear only once. This receptor was taken from an adult with an advanced solid tumor such as melanoma, head and neck, liver or kidney cancer. The sequences come from CD4+ or CD8+ T cells sorted from blood, collected in a trial of the OX40 agonist ivuxolimab. V and J are TRBV5-1 and TRBJ1-2; possibly TRBD1 for D (5 bases). The CDR3 region is CASKIEGRNGYTF. CDR3 sequence (DNA): TGCGCCAGCAAGATTGAGGGACGAAATGGCTACACCTTC.